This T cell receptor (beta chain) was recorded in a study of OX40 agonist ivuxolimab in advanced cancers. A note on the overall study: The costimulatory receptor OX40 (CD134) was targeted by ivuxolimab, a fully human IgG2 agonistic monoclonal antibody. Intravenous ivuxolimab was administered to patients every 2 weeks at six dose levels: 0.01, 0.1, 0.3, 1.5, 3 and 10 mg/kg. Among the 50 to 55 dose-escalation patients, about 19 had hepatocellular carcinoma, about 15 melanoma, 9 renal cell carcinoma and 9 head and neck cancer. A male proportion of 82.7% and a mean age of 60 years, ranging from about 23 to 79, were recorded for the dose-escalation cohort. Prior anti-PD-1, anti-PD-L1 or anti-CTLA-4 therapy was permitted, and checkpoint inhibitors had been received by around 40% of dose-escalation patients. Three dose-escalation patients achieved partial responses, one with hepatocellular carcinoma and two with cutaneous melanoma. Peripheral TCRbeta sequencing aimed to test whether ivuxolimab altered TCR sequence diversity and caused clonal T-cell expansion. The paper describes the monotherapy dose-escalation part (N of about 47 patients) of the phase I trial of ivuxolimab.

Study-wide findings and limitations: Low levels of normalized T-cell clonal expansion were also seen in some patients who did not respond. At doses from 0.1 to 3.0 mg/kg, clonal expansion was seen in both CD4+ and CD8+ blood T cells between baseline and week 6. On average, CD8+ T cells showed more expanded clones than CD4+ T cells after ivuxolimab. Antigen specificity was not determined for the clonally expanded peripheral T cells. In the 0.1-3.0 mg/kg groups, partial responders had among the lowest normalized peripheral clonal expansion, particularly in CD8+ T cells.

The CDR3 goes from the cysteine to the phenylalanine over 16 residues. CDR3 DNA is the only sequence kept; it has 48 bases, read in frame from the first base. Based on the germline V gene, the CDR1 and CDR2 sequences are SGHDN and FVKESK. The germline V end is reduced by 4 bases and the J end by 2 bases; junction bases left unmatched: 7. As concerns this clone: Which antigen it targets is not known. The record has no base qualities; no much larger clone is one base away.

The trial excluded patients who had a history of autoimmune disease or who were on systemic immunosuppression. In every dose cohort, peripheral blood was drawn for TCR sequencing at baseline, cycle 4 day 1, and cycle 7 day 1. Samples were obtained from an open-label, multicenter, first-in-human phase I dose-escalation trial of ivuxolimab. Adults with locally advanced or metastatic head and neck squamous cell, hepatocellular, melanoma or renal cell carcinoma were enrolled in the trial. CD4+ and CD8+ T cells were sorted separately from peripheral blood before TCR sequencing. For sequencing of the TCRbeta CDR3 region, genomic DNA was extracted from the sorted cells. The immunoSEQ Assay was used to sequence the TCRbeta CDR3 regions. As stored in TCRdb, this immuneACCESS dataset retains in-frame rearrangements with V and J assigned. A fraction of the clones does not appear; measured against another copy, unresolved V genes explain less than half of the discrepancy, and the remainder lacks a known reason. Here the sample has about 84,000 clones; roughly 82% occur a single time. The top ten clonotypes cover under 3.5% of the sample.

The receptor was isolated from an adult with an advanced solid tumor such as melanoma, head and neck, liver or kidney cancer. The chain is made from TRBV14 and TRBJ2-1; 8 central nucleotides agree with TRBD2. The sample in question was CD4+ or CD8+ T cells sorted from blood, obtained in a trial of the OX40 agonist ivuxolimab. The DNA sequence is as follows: TGTGCCAGCAGCCCCCGGGGGGGGAGGCCCTACAATGAGCAGTTCTTC. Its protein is CASSPRGGRPYNEQFF.